These T cell receptor beta chains were read from a single sample in a study of blood T cells in healthy people across ages. Each CDR3 protein gets one entry after TCRdb re-called the 5' RACE reads with MiXCR. The sample consists of more than 1,400,000 distinct CDR3 sequences, about 43% of them appearing once. Material: blood. The receptor source for this set is a woman aged 18 to 35 in good health. CDR3s include the opening cysteine and the closing phenylalanine or tryptophan.

>TRBV10-3|TRBJ2-1
CAISDWVNSGERFF
>TRBV27|TRBJ1-1
CASSLLGAGTEAFF
>TRBV2|TRBJ2-7
CASSGSGGFDEQYF
>TRBV20-1|TRBJ2-3
CSAPDSGGGTDTQYF
>TRBV4-1|TRBJ2-5
CASSQGGGGQETQYF
>TRBV29-1|TRBJ2-5
CSGYRGSETQYF
>TRBV20-1|TRBJ2-3
CSALRGGPKNTQYF
>TRBV7-2|TRBJ2-1
CATSPSSYNEQFF
>TRBV5-6|TRBJ2-6
CASSGDRSEANVLTF
>TRBV2|TRBJ1-6
CASSEARGGNSPLHF
>TRBV7-2|TRBJ2-1
CASSLVAGGRDEQFF
>TRBV9|TRBJ1-6
CASSVAPAGSSYNSPLHF
>TRBV6-2/TRBV6-3|TRBJ2-1
CASSYPSHTFNEQFF
>TRBV28|TRBJ1-1
CASSLWTGGGNTEAFF
>TRBV2|TRBJ2-3
CASSEEGVDTQYF
>TRBV7-2|TRBJ2-1
CASSLDGVAYNEQFF
>TRBV7-9|TRBJ1-1
CASLSALNTEAFF
>TRBV9|TRBJ2-7
CASSVGRANYEQYF
>TRBV5-1|TRBJ2-1
CASSVGLAGFYNEQFF
>TRBV29-1|TRBJ1-2
CSAPLSPGDYGYTF
>TRBV7-9|TRBJ2-1
CASSPLSGRAVEQFF
>TRBV11-2|TRBJ2-7
CASSLPRGSGVYEQYF
>TRBV4-1|TRBJ2-1
CASSRIPGTSGYNEQFF
>TRBV20-1|TRBJ1-1
CSARDPPRTEAFF
>TRBV20-1|TRBJ2-5
CSARGDVLQETQYF
>TRBV5-5|TRBJ1-1
CASTRSQAEAFF
>TRBV7-8|TRBJ2-7
CASSLGWIPSGSTYEQYF
>TRBV20-1|TRBJ2-1
CSAYELAGGRISYNEQFF
>TRBV20-1|TRBJ2-3
CSSGTGADTQYF
>TRBV7-6|TRBJ2-7
CASSYASGLNLEQYF
>TRBV20-1|.
CSASNSGSYYEQYF
>TRBV4-1|TRBJ2-1
CASSQGTSGTSVPNEQFF
>TRBV12-3/TRBV12-4|TRBJ2-3
CASRLGLAGVADTQYF
>TRBV7-2|TRBJ2-1
CASSLAAVGLAGYNEQFF
>TRBV4-2|TRBJ2-7
CASSQVGTGRSEQYF
>TRBV9|TRBJ1-2
CASSVDAGGINGYTF
>TRBV4-3|TRBJ2-7
CASSQERSSSYEQYF
>TRBV27|TRBJ2-3
CASSLGALDTQYF
>TRBV7-9|TRBJ1-5
CASSSSGTGGNQPQHF
>TRBV9|TRBJ2-3
CASSVEPGDTQYF
>TRBV3-1|TRBJ2-6
CASSPQGVSGANVLTF
>TRBV4-1|TRBJ2-7
CASSQDPLTGRAQYF
>TRBV20-1|TRBJ2-1
CSASPREPSSYNEQFF